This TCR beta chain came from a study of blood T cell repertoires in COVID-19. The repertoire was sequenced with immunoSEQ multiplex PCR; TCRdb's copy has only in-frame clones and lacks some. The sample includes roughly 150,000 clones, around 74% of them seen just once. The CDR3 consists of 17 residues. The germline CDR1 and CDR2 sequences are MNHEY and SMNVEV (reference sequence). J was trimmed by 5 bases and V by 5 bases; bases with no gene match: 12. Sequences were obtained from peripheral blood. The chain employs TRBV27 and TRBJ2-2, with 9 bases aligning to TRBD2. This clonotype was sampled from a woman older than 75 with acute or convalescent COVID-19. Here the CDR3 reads CASSRALSGRRTGELFF. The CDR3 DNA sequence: TGTGCCAGCAGTCGGGCCCTCAGCGGGAGGCGTACCGGGGAGCTGTTTTTT.